The T cell receptor (beta chain) under discussion was sequenced for a study of response to subunit inactivated influenza vaccine. Overall study findings and caveats: The authors suggested that few new T cells are recruited per seasonal influenza vaccination.

CDR1 is DFQATT, CDR2 SNEGSKA, per germline (reference sequence). There are 13 residues in the CDR3. TCRdb reprocessed the RT-PCR reads with MiXCR, giving one entry per CDR3 protein. The table has around 540,000 distinct CDR3 sequences, approximately 12% seen once. This clonotype was seen only a few times. Its cognate antigen is unknown. Sequenced here: PBMCs from blood, sampled on the day of vaccination. The V and J genes are TRBV20-1 and TRBJ2-5; D may be TRBD2 (6 bases). The receptor was isolated from a man aged 50 or older who received an inactivated influenza vaccine. CDR3 sequence reads: CSSSSGEGETQYF. The CDR3 nucleotides are TGCAGCTCGTCCTCGGGAGAGGGTGAGACCCAGTACTTC.